The subject of this entry is one TCR beta chain. Repertoires were generated with immunoSEQ multiplex PCR, while TCRdb's copy carries only in-frame clones and drops some. Of fewer than 100,000 clones listed, about nine tenths are singletons. Trimming cost V 2 bases and J 4 bases; bases outside gene matches: 7. This CDR3 has 15 residues. In germline, CDR1 is SGHKS, CDR2 YYEKEE (reference sequence). The data stem from a study of blood T cell repertoires in COVID-19. Overall study: Specimens from acute and convalescent COVID-19 originated in the United States, Italy and Spain.

The rearrangement links TRBV5-5 to TRBJ1-1; TRBD1 matches at 8 bases. The sequence was obtained from a woman aged 50 to 60 in a cohort sampled during active COVID-19. Specimen: peripheral blood. DNA for the CDR3: TGTGCCAGCAGCTTACAGGGGGGAGTGGCCACTGAAGCTTTCTTT. Amino acids: CASSLQGGVATEAFF.